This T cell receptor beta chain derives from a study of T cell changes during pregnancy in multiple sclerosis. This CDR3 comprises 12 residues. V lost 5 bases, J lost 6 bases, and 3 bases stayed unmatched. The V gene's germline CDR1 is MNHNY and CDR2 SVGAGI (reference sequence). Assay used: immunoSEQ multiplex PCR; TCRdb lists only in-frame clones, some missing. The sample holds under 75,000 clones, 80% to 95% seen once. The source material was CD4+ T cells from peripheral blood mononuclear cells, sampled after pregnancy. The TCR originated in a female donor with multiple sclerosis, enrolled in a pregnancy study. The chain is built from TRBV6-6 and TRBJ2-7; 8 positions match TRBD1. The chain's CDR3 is CASSIDRGEQYF. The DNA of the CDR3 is TGTGCCAGCAGTATCGACAGGGGCGAGCAGTACTTC.